A selection of T cell receptor beta chains follows, all from one sample in a study of T-cell memory formation after mild COVID-19. TCRdb processed the 5' RACE reads anew with MiXCR; each CDR3 protein has one entry. The profile shows a few hundred thousand distinct CDR3 sequences, 20% to 25% of them singletons. The sequencing sample was made of PBMCs or a T cell subset sorted from them (not recorded which). All receptors come from a man younger than 30 who had mild COVID-19 (a few samples of this study predate the infection). Cell type and time point are not known. CDR3s include the opening cysteine and the closing phenylalanine or tryptophan. D genes are given only for firm matches. The size field is filled for only some rows; it gives once, few, many or a size class.

TGCAGCGTCGCGAACACTGAAGCTTTCTTT | CSVANTEAFF | few | TRBJ1-1 | . | TRBV29-1
TGCGCCAGCAGCTTCCTTATGAACACTGAAGCTTTCTTT | CASSFLMNTEAFF | many | TRBJ1-1 | . | TRBV5-1
TGTGCCAGCAGCCAAAGGACAGGGATTCAGCCCCAGCATTTT | CASSQRTGIQPQHF | few | TRBJ1-5 | TRBD1 | TRBV7-8
TGCGCCAGCAGCCCGGGGACAGCAACTAATGAAAAACTGTTTTTT | CASSPGTATNEKLFF | . | TRBJ1-4 | TRBD1 | TRBV5-1
TGTGCCAGCAGCCAAGTCGGAGCTAGCGGGGGGGCCGGGGAGACCCAGTACTTC | CASSQVGASGGAGETQYF | few | TRBJ2-5 | TRBD2 | TRBV4-2
TGTGCCAGCAGTGAGAGGGGAGGCAATCAGCCCCAGCATTTT | CASSERGGNQPQHF | few | TRBJ1-5 | . | TRBV2
TGTGCCAGCAGCTTAGATATGGACAGGGCGAACACTGAAGCTTTCTTT | CASSLDMDRANTEAFF | few | TRBJ1-1 | TRBD1 | TRBV11-2
TGTGCCAGCAGCTTAGCCGGGTACAGCTCCTACAATGAGCAGTTCTTC | CASSLAGYSSYNEQFF | . | TRBJ2-1 | . | TRBV7-2
TGTGCCAGCAGTTATACCGGGGCAGGCGAGCAGTACTTC | CASSYTGAGEQYF | few | TRBJ2-7 | . | TRBV6-6
TGTGCCAGCAGTTTAGCGGGGGGGAGAAACCAAGAGACCCAGTACTTC | CASSLAGGRNQETQYF | few | TRBJ2-5 | TRBD2 | TRBV6-5
TGTGCCAGCAGCTTATTCTCTACAGATACGCAGTATTTT | CASSLFSTDTQYF | . | TRBJ2-3 | . | TRBV11-2
TGTGCCAGCAGTTTAAAGCAGGGGCGCTGGAACGGGGAGCTGTTTTTT | CASSLKQGRWNGELFF | once | TRBJ2-2 | . | TRBV27
TGTGCCAGCAGCCCCCGGCCGAACACTGAAGCTTTCTTT | CASSPRPNTEAFF | . | TRBJ1-1 | . | TRBV9
TGTGCTAGTGGTTTCCTCCTACGGGACAGGGTGGACTATGGCTACACCTTC | CASGFLLRDRVDYGYTF | few | TRBJ1-2 | TRBD1 | TRBV12-5
TGCGCCAGCAGCCAAGGACGTTCTGGGACCCCCTATGGCTACACCTTC | CASSQGRSGTPYGYTF | . | TRBJ1-2 | . | TRBV4-1
TGTGCCAGCAGCGCCAGGCAGGGATTAAACACCGGGGAGCTGTTTTTT | CASSARQGLNTGELFF | . | TRBJ2-2 | . | TRBV9
TGTGCCATCAGTGAGCGTCACCAGAACACCGGGGAGCTGTTTTTT | CAISERHQNTGELFF | . | TRBJ2-2 | . | TRBV10-3
TGTGCCAGCAGGCCGCTGGCAGGTCTTTGGGCTTTCTTT | CASRPLAGLWAFF | many | TRBJ1-1 | . | TRBV6-5
TGCGCCAGCAGCGCCGGGCCCCGGCAGGAAGCTTTCTTT | CASSAGPRQEAFF | few | TRBJ1-1 | . | TRBV5-1
TGTGCCAGCGAACACCGCCCCCGGGACATCACAGATACGCAGTATTTT | CASEHRPRDITDTQYF | few | TRBJ2-3 | . | TRBV6-2/TRBV6-3
TGTGCCAGCAGCCGGGTCCCCGGGGAGCTGTTTTTT | CASSRVPGELFF | . | TRBJ2-2 | . | TRBV7-3
TGTGCCAGCAGTTCGATCCTCCCGGGACTAGCGGGGGAAAGTACGCAGTATTTT | CASSSILPGLAGESTQYF | few | TRBJ2-3 | TRBD2 | TRBV12-3/TRBV12-4
TGTGCCATCAGTGAACAGGGCCACGAGCAGTACTTC | CAISEQGHEQYF | few | TRBJ2-7 | . | TRBV10-3
TGTGCCAGCAGATTTACAGGCACCGGGGAGCTGTTTTTT | CASRFTGTGELFF | . | TRBJ2-2 | . | TRBV7-2
TGCGCCAGCAGCCAGAATAGACAGGGGGCCACTGAAGCTTTCTTT | CASSQNRQGATEAFF | few | TRBJ1-1 | TRBD1 | TRBV4-1
TGTGCCAGCAGCTTTTCCGGGACAGTAAACACTGAAGCTTTCTTT | CASSFSGTVNTEAFF | . | TRBJ1-1 | TRBD1 | TRBV5-4
TGCGCCAGCAGCTCACTAGCGGACGGGGAGACCCAGTACTTC | CASSSLADGETQYF | few | TRBJ2-5 | TRBD2 | TRBV5-1
TGTGCCAGCAGCCCCCCTCGTGGTGCGGGACGTTCCAATGAGCAGTTCTTC | CASSPPRGAGRSNEQFF | few | TRBJ2-1 | . | TRBV7-9
TGCGCCAGCAAGGAGGCAGGCCTTCCCAACTATGGCTACACCTTC | CASKEAGLPNYGYTF | . | TRBJ1-2 | . | TRBV4-1
TGCGCCAGCAGCGGGACAGGGGGACCCCCTCTTCCGGTCTTCGGTGGCTACACCTTC | CASSGTGGPPLPVFGGYTF | . | TRBJ1-2 | TRBD1 | TRBV5-1
TGTGCCAGCAGTGAAGCGCTGGAGGGGAACACTGAAGCTTTCTTT | CASSEALEGNTEAFF | . | TRBJ1-1 | . | TRBV6-1
TGCGCCAGCAGCCCCGGACGTAGCACAGATACGCAGTATTTT | CASSPGRSTDTQYF | many | TRBJ2-3 | . | TRBV11-3
TGTGCCAGCAGCTTGGGGGCGGTCTCTGGAAACACCATATATTTT | CASSLGAVSGNTIYF | . | TRBJ1-3 | . | TRBV7-9
TGCGCCAGCAGCCAAGATCAGGGGCGGTATCAGCCCCAGCATTTT | CASSQDQGRYQPQHF | many | TRBJ1-5 | . | TRBV4-3
TGCAGTGCTAGAGATGGGGGAAACGCTAATGAAAAACTGTTTTTT | CSARDGGNANEKLFF | many | TRBJ1-4 | . | TRBV20-1
TGCGCCAGCAGTCGGGACGCAGAGACCCAGTACTTC | CASSRDAETQYF | . | TRBJ2-5 | . | TRBV5-1
TGTGCCAGCAGGAAAAGACAGGGAACAGATACGCAGTATTTT | CASRKRQGTDTQYF | . | TRBJ2-3 | TRBD1 | TRBV12-3/TRBV12-4
TGTGCCAGCGGTGGATGGGGAGGGGGAGCGGAGACCCAGTACTTC | CASGGWGGGAETQYF | few | TRBJ2-5 | . | TRBV7-6
TGTGCCAGCAGCCGAGCGACAGACGGCGATCAGCCCCAGCATTTT | CASSRATDGDQPQHF | . | TRBJ1-5 | . | TRBV3-1
TGTGCCAGCAGCTGGGGACAGGGTAACGAGCAGTACTTC | CASSWGQGNEQYF | . | TRBJ2-7 | TRBD1 | TRBV6-2/TRBV6-3
TGTGCCAGCAGTCAACAGCCTCGAGGGTCTAATGAAAAACTGTTTTTT | CASSQQPRGSNEKLFF | . | TRBJ1-4 | . | TRBV7-2
TGCGCCAGCAGCTTGCAGTCTGGGGGCGAGTTTACTGAAGCTTTCTTT | CASSLQSGGEFTEAFF | . | TRBJ1-1 | . | TRBV5-1
TGTGCCAGTAGTGACGACAGGCCCCCCTACGAGCAGTACTTC | CASSDDRPPYEQYF | few | TRBJ2-7 | . | TRBV19
TGTGCCAGCAGCTGGGGGACTAGCGGGGGGAACAATGAGCAGTTCTTC | CASSWGTSGGNNEQFF | . | TRBJ2-1 | TRBD2 | TRBV5-6
TGCAGTGCTAGAGATCCGGGGGGGTCAGGTTATAATTCACCCCTCCACTTT | CSARDPGGSGYNSPLHF | few | TRBJ1-6 | . | TRBV20-1
TGCGCCAGCAGAAAGTGGGACAGGGACAGCGGGGAGCTGTTTTTT | CASRKWDRDSGELFF | few | TRBJ2-2 | TRBD1 | TRBV5-1